This T cell receptor (beta chain) was identified during a study of blood T cell repertoires in COVID-19. Study processing details: Amplification from reference gene primers served as the basis for estimated nucleated cell counts. Sequencing was performed with immunoSEQ multiplex PCR; in TCRdb, only in-frame clones are kept and a portion is missing. The DNA gave D and trimming, while V, J and clone size come from that table. The sample has hundreds of thousands of clones; roughly 91% are singletons. Deletions cut 8 bases from V and 6 bases from J, with 19 bases between. The CDR3 runs 14 residues. Germline V gene data show CDR1 as ENHRY and CDR2 as SYGVKD.

This receptor was obtained from a woman in her 30s who had recovered from COVID-19. Sample: PBMCs or T cells enriched from blood (not recorded which). J is TRBJ1-2 and V is TRBV10-3, with a possible D match to TRBD1 (5 bases). CDR3 region: CAILMAGNPDGYTF. The CDR3 nucleotides read TGTGCCATCTTGATGGCAGGGAACCCTGATGGCTACACCTTC.